This T cell receptor beta chain was found in a study of human T cells and chemical hapten exposure. Background on the study: Sensitization used 2% DPC on around 2 cm by around 2 cm upper inner arm skin.

TCRdb ran MiXCR on the RACE reads and lists one entry per CDR3 protein. Of 180,000 or so distinct CDR3 sequences in the sample, about 14% were seen once. V lost 7 bases to trimming and J lost 0 bases, with 13 bases between them. The CDR3 consists of 14 residues. Germline assignment: CDR1 DFQATT and CDR2 SNEGSKA (reference sequence). Regarding time point: patch test 1, 2 weeks after DPC sensitization. Treatment indicated: therapeutic diphenylcyclopropenone sensitization with weekly scalp DPC. The chain uses TRBV20-1 and TRBJ1-3, with D possibly TRBD1 on 5 matching bases. This receptor was taken from a woman between 25 and 40 years old with alopecia areata. Some clones in this sample may be carry-over from other donors' samples. The sequences come from whole blood, collected in connection with sensitization to the hapten diphenylcyclopropenone (DPC). The CDR3 spells CSVPDRDSGNTIYF. CDR3 in DNA: TGCAGTGTCCCCGACAGAGACTCTGGAAACACCATATATTTT.